The 14 T cell receptor beta chains given below trace back to one sample, sequenced in a study of T cell responses to AZD1222 COVID-19 vaccine. Repertoires were generated with immunoSEQ multiplex PCR, while TCRdb's copy carries only in-frame clones and drops some. Found here are about 270,000 clones, about 94% of them singletons; the top ten hold around 0.5%. The input for sequencing was peripheral blood, taken 28 days after the second AZD1222 dose. The receptors come from an adult who received the AZD1222 COVID-19 vaccine.

This chain joins TRBV2 and TRBJ2-2; possibly TRBD2 for D (5 bases). Germline values: CDR1 SNHLY, CDR2 FYNNEI. The CDR3 totals 16 residues. Trimming took 2 bases from V and 1 from J, leaving 11 bases between them. CDR3 nucleotides: TGTGCCAGCAGTGAACTAGGTAGCGTGAACACCGGGGAGCTGTTTTTT. Translated: CASSELGSVNTGELFF.

CDR3 sequence reads: CASSETGGGEKLFF. The CDR3 DNA sequence: TGTGCCAGCAGTGAAACCGGGGGTGGTGAAAAACTGTTTTTT. The J gene is TRBJ1-4, the V gene TRBV2; D perhaps matches TRBD1 (5 bases). CDR3 length equals 14 residues. Trimming stripped 2 bases from V and 7 bases from J, with 11 bases between. Germline V gene sequence: CDR1 SNHLY, CDR2 FYNNEI.

The V call is TRBV2, the J call TRBJ2-3, with 8 bases lining up with TRBD2. Germline V gene sequence: CDR1 SNHLY, CDR2 FYNNEI. V lost 6 bases to trimming and J lost 7 bases; unmatched junction nucleotides: 9. The CDR3 is 14 residues long. CDR3 bases: TGTGCCAGCAGGGAGAGCGGGAGTCGAAATACGCAGTATTTT. It translates to CASRESGSRNTQYF.

This clone was counted between two and nine times. The genes are TRBV10-3 and TRBJ1-6, with TRBD1 matching 7 bases. CDR1 ENHRY and CDR2 SYGVKD come from the germline V gene. With 7 bases clipped from V and 10 bases from J, the junction kept 7 bases outside the gene matches. There are 13 residues in the CDR3. CDR3 residues: CAIKETGSSPLHF. DNA for the CDR3: TGTGCCATCAAAGAGACAGGGTCCTCACCCCTCCACTTT.

The chain couples TRBV5-6 to TRBJ1-2; perhaps TRBD1 as D (6 bases). This CDR3 region has 13 residues. V was shortened by 7 bases and J by 0 bases, with 10 bases between the two germline ends. Germline V lookup: CDR1 SGHDT, CDR2 YYEEEE. The CDR3: CASGTRSNYGYTF. The CDR3, as DNA: TGTGCCAGCGGGACAAGGTCTAACTATGGCTACACCTTC.

The chain links TRBV7-3 to TRBJ2-7; 8 bases are a match to TRBD1. Losses at the gene ends were 1 base for V and 7 bases for J; bases not matched to a gene: 3. Germline CDR1 reads SGHTA; CDR2 reads FQGTGA. This CDR3 contains 13 residues. The CDR3 spells CASSLNRGDEQYF. The CDR3 coding sequence is TGTGCCAGCAGCTTAAACAGGGGGGATGAGCAGTACTTC.

The J gene is TRBJ2-1, the V gene TRBV7-8; 9 bases line up with TRBD2. CDR3 size: 16 residues. From germline, CDR1 is SGHVS and CDR2 FQNEAQ. V dropped 4 bases and J dropped 6; count of bases not matched to a gene: 10. This CDR3 is CASSSISAGGFNEQFF. The CDR3 bases are TGTGCCAGCAGCTCTATCTCGGCGGGGGGGTTCAATGAGCAGTTCTTC.

The chain employs TRBV27 and TRBJ2-5, with 8 bases that match TRBD2. Germline V gene data show CDR1 as MNHEY and CDR2 as SMNVEV (reference sequence). V shed 1 base, J shed 7 bases, and the junction held 8 bases outside the gene matches. CDR3 length equals 15 residues. Written as DNA, the CDR3 is TGTGCCAGCAGTTTATTTCAGGGACTAGGCGGGACCCAGTACTTC. The encoded protein is CASSLFQGLGGTQYF.

As for this clone: Different DNA sequences within this sample yield the same CDR3. The chain links TRBV2 to TRBJ2-5; the match to TRBD2 covers 7 bases. V was clipped by 5 bases and J by 2 bases; unmatched bases: 2. The CDR3 contains 13 residues. Germline values: CDR1 SNHLY, CDR2 FYNNEI. The CDR3 DNA reads TGTGCCAGCAGTCCGGGACTACAAGAGACCCAGTACTTC. It translates to CASSPGLQETQYF.

V and J are TRBV28 and TRBJ2-4; D possibly corresponds to TRBD1 (5 bases). Per germline, CDR1 MDHEN and CDR2 SYDVKM. The CDR3 loop spans 16 amino acids. Deletions cut 2 bases from V and 5 bases from J, with 16 bases between. This CDR3 reads CASSLAGGAHQNIQYF. The CDR3 nucleotides are TGTGCCAGCAGTTTAGCCGGTGGGGCCCACCAAAACATTCAGTACTTC.

J is TRBJ2-7 and V is TRBV10-1, with TRBD1 matching over 8 bases. Germline trimming cut 7 bases from V and 7 bases from J; bases unmatched to any gene: 18. The germline CDR1 and CDR2 sequences are WNHNN and SYGVQD (reference sequence). There are 16 residues in the CDR3. The CDR3: CASNQSNTDRAGEQYF. CDR3 nucleotide sequence: TGCGCCAGCAACCAATCGAATACGGACAGGGCAGGGGAGCAGTACTTC.

The rearrangement uses TRBV27 and TRBJ2-7, with unresolved D. Germline V gene lookup returns CDR1 MNHEY and CDR2 SMNVEV (reference sequence). Trimming shortened V by 6 bases and J by 0 bases, and 12 bases separated the two germline ends. CDR3 length: 14 residues. CDR3 DNA sequence: TGTGCCAGCAGCCCGGCGGAGCTCTCCTACGAGCAGTACTTC. Its translation: CASSPAELSYEQYF.

The chain joins TRBV16 to TRBJ2-1; a possible D gene is TRBD2 (5 bases). CDR1 is KGHSY, CDR2 FQNENV, per germline. The CDR3 is made up of 13 amino acids. Trimming took 2 bases from V and 10 from J, leaving 12 bases between them. The CDR3 DNA is TGTGCCAGCAGCCAAAGGACGGAGGTGGAGCAGTTCTTC. Translation: CASSQRTEVEQFF.

The chain joins TRBV2 to TRBJ1-1, with 10 bases lining up with TRBD1. The germline V gene has CDR1 SNHLY and CDR2 FYNNEI. There are 16 residues in the CDR3. V was pared by 6 bases and J by 0 bases, with 7 bases of the junction left unmatched. CDR3 nucleotide sequence: TGTGCCAGCAGACCAAGACAGGGGGCCTTGAACACTGAAGCTTTCTTT. Translating gives CASRPRQGALNTEAFF.